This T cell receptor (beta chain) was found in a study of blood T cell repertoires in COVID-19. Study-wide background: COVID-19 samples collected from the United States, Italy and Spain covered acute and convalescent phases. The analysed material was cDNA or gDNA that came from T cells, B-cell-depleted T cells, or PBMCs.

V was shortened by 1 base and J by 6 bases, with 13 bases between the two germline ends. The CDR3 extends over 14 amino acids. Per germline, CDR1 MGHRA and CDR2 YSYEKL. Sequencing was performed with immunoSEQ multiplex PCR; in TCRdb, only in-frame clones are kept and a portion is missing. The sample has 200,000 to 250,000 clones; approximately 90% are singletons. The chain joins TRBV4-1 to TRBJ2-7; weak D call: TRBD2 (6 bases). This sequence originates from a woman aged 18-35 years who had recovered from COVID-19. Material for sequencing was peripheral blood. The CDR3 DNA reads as TGCGCCAGCAGCCAAGGCGCGGGGTTCGGCGAGCAGTACTTC. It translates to CASSQGAGFGEQYF.